The rows below give T cell receptor beta chains drawn from one sample of a study of CD8 T cells in ankylosing spondylitis. One entry per CDR3 protein results from TCRdb running MiXCR on the 5' RACE reads. The table has about 210,000 distinct CDR3 sequences, approximately 7.3% seen once. The sample was blood, either unsorted or a sorted T cell fraction (not recorded which). These receptor sequences come from a male donor with ankylosing spondylitis. The CDR3 runs from the conserved cysteine through the conserved F or W. Each record gives: D gene, J gene, clone size, V gene, CDR3 DNA, CDR3 protein. D genes are given only for firm matches. Clone size is given for some rows only: seen once, a few or many times, or a class if the clone is expanded.

D: TRBD2; J: TRBJ2-3; size: many; V: TRBV6-4; DNA: TGTGCCAGCAGTGCGGGGGGTACCACAGATACGCAGTATTTT; CDR3: CASSAGGTTDTQYF
D: -; J: TRBJ2-3; size: -; V: TRBV24-1; DNA: TGTGCCACCAGTGAGGGCAGGGCAACAGATACGCAGTATTTT; CDR3: CATSEGRATDTQYF
D: -; J: TRBJ2-7; size: many; V: TRBV20-1; DNA: TGCAGTGCGAACAGCGGTAAAATATACGAGCAGTACTTC; CDR3: CSANSGKIYEQYF
D: TRBD1; J: TRBJ2-7; size: many; V: TRBV27; DNA: TGTGCCGCGGGACAGGGGATTGCCTACGAGCAGTACTTC; CDR3: CAAGQGIAYEQYF
D: -; J: TRBJ1-1; size: -; V: TRBV27; DNA: TGTGCCAGCAGAACGGGGGCAACTGAAGCTTTCTTT; CDR3: CASRTGATEAFF
D: TRBD1; J: TRBJ2-3; size: -; V: TRBV20-1; DNA: TGCAGTGCCCCTAGAGAGGGGACAGGAAGAAATACGCAGTATTTT; CDR3: CSAPREGTGRNTQYF
D: -; J: TRBJ2-7; size: few; V: TRBV4-1; DNA: TGCGCCAGCAGCCCCTCCTCTAGGGTTACCTACGAGCAGTACTTC; CDR3: CASSPSSRVTYEQYF
D: -; J: TRBJ1-4; size: many; V: TRBV12-3/TRBV12-4; DNA: TGTGCCAGCAGTTTCGACTTCAGGGAAAAACTGTTTTTT; CDR3: CASSFDFREKLFF
D: TRBD2; J: TRBJ2-3; size: many; V: TRBV6-5; DNA: TGTGCCAGCAGTTACCAACTAGCGGGGGGCACAGATACGCAGTATTTT; CDR3: CASSYQLAGGTDTQYF
D: -; J: TRBJ2-3; size: many; V: TRBV14; DNA: TGTGCCAGCAGCCTCACGTGGGGGCGGAGCACAGATACGCAGTATTTT; CDR3: CASSLTWGRSTDTQYF
D: TRBD1; J: TRBJ2-7; size: few; V: TRBV6-5; DNA: TGTGCCAGCAGTTACAGTCAGGGGGCGTACGAGCAGTACTTC; CDR3: CASSYSQGAYEQYF
D: -; J: TRBJ1-6; size: many; V: TRBV2; DNA: TGTGCCAGCAGTCTGGGGGCTTATAATTCACCCCTCCACTTT; CDR3: CASSLGAYNSPLHF
D: -; J: TRBJ1-3; size: many; V: TRBV7-9; DNA: TGTGCCAGCAGCTTGAGTGGCCAAGGTTACTCTGGAAACACCATATATTTT; CDR3: CASSLSGQGYSGNTIYF
D: TRBD1; J: TRBJ2-7; size: many; V: TRBV27; DNA: TGTGCCATCCGAGGGGGCCCCTACGAGCAGTACTTC; CDR3: CAIRGGPYEQYF
D: TRBD2; J: TRBJ2-1; size: many; V: TRBV29-1; DNA: TGCAGCGTTCGGGGACTAGCGGGAGGGCCAAGTAATGAGCAGTTCTTC; CDR3: CSVRGLAGGPSNEQFF
D: -; J: TRBJ2-3; size: many; V: TRBV6-5; DNA: TGTGCCAGCAGATACAGGGAGGGAAGAGATACGCAGTATTTT; CDR3: CASRYREGRDTQYF
D: -; J: TRBJ1-1; size: -; V: TRBV5-1; DNA: TGCGCCAGCAGCTTGCCAGGGCCGACCACTGAAGCTTTCTTT; CDR3: CASSLPGPTTEAFF
D: -; J: TRBJ1-3; size: many; V: TRBV13; DNA: TGTGCCAGCAGCTTAACGCATGGAAACACCATATATTTT; CDR3: CASSLTHGNTIYF
D: -; J: TRBJ2-3; size: many; V: TRBV20-1; DNA: TGCAGTGCTAGGGGTTCGGTTCTCTTCTCTAGCACAGATACGCAGTATTTT; CDR3: CSARGSVLFSSTDTQYF
D: -; J: TRBJ2-5; size: few; V: TRBV6-4; DNA: TGTGCCAGCCGACACGGGGTAGCGTTGAGGGCCCAGTACTTC; CDR3: CASRHGVALRAQYF
D: -; J: TRBJ2-1; size: many; V: TRBV4-3; DNA: TGCGCCAGCAGCCTCTCAGAGGGCTACAATGAGCAGTTCTTC; CDR3: CASSLSEGYNEQFF
D: -; J: TRBJ2-4; size: -; V: TRBV6-2/TRBV6-3; DNA: TGTGCCAGCAGTTACCCTGACAGCTTTAGGTTCTTC; CDR3: CASSYPDSFRFF
D: TRBD2; J: TRBJ2-7; size: few; V: TRBV5-5; DNA: TGTGCCAGCAGCCTCATAGCGGGAGCCTCCTACGAGCAGTACTTC; CDR3: CASSLIAGASYEQYF
D: -; J: TRBJ2-2; size: -; V: TRBV3-1; DNA: TGTGCCAGCAGCCTTTATATCGGGGACGGGGAGCTGTTTTTT; CDR3: CASSLYIGDGELFF
D: TRBD1; J: TRBJ1-1; size: -; V: TRBV4-3; DNA: TGCGCCAGCAGCCAAGATATTGGACAGGGGGCCGGGGGCACTGAAGCTTTCTTT; CDR3: CASSQDIGQGAGGTEAFF
D: TRBD1; J: TRBJ2-7; size: many; V: TRBV20-1; DNA: TGCAGTGCCAGGACAGGGAGAGGCTCCTACGAGCAGTACTTC; CDR3: CSARTGRGSYEQYF
D: -; J: TRBJ2-5; size: -; V: TRBV28; DNA: TGTGCCAGCAGTCCACCCCCGGTCGAGACCCAGTACTTC; CDR3: CASSPPPVETQYF
D: TRBD1; J: TRBJ1-2; size: many; V: TRBV11-2; DNA: TGTGCCAGCAGCTTAGATGTTAGGACAGGTTCTAACTATGGCTACACCTTC; CDR3: CASSLDVRTGSNYGYTF
D: TRBD2; J: TRBJ2-1; size: -; V: TRBV3-1; DNA: TGTGCCAGCAGCCAAGTTAGCGGGAGCTACAATGAGCAGTTCTTC; CDR3: CASSQVSGSYNEQFF
D: -; J: TRBJ2-7; size: -; V: TRBV5-1; DNA: TGCGCCAGCAGCTTGTCTATGACCTACGAGCAGTACTTC; CDR3: CASSLSMTYEQYF
D: -; J: TRBJ2-7; size: -; V: TRBV11-1; DNA: TGTGCCAGCAGCTTATACGGGGACGAGCAGTACTTC; CDR3: CASSLYGDEQYF
D: TRBD2; J: TRBJ2-7; size: many; V: TRBV29-1; DNA: TGCAGCGCCCAAGCGGGGGAGTCCGAGCAGTACTTC; CDR3: CSAQAGESEQYF
D: TRBD1; J: TRBJ2-7; size: many; V: TRBV4-1; DNA: TGCGCCAGCAGCAGAGGGACAGGGGGCTACGAGCAGTACTTC; CDR3: CASSRGTGGYEQYF
D: -; J: TRBJ2-1; size: few; V: TRBV7-9; DNA: TGTGCCAGCAGCGTTTATGGAGCCCCTTCATACGTCCACTCCTACAATGAGCAGTTCTTC; CDR3: CASSVYGAPSYVHSYNEQFF
D: -; J: TRBJ1-2; size: -; V: TRBV7-6; DNA: TGTGCCAGCAGCTCTCCAGGGTGGAACTATGGCTACACCTTC; CDR3: CASSSPGWNYGYTF
D: -; J: TRBJ2-1; size: few; V: TRBV20-1; DNA: TGCAGTGCTAGACAACAGGGCGCCAGCTCCTACAATGAGCAGTTCTTC; CDR3: CSARQQGASSYNEQFF
D: TRBD2; J: TRBJ2-7; size: -; V: TRBV24-1; DNA: TGTGCCACCAGTGACTCAAGAGGACTAGCGGGAGGAGAGCAGTACTTC; CDR3: CATSDSRGLAGGEQYF
D: TRBD2; J: TRBJ2-5; size: many; V: TRBV7-9; DNA: TGTGCCAGCAGCTTGAGTAGCGGGAGAATTTCCGAGACCCAGTACTTC; CDR3: CASSLSSGRISETQYF
D: TRBD2; J: TRBJ2-1; size: many; V: TRBV6-2/TRBV6-3; DNA: TGTGCCAGCAGTTCGCTCCGGGGACTAGTAATTGAGCAGTTCTTC; CDR3: CASSSLRGLVIEQFF
D: -; J: TRBJ1-5; size: -; V: TRBV7-8; DNA: TGTGCCAGCAGCTGGGCCCGCAATCAGCCCCAGCATTTT; CDR3: CASSWARNQPQHF
D: TRBD1; J: TRBJ2-7; size: -; V: TRBV2; DNA: TGTGCCAGCCACGACAGGGGGCTAGACTACGAGCAGTACTTC; CDR3: CASHDRGLDYEQYF
D: -; J: TRBJ2-1; size: many; V: TRBV4-1; DNA: TGCGCCAGCAGCCAAGGACTTCGGAATGAGCAGTTCTTC; CDR3: CASSQGLRNEQFF